These T cell receptor beta chains were read from a single sample in a study of T-cell memory formation after mild COVID-19. TCRdb passed the 5' RACE reads through MiXCR, listing each CDR3 protein once. The sample shows over 120,000 distinct CDR3 sequences, around 27% of them seen only once. The sample was PBMCs or a T cell subset sorted from them (not recorded which). The receptors stem from an adult woman who had mild COVID-19 (a few samples of this study predate the infection). Cell type and time point are not known. CDR3s include the opening cysteine and the closing phenylalanine or tryptophan. D genes are given only for firm matches. Clone size appears in some rows only: once, few, many, or a class for an expanded clone.

TRBV7-9	TRBJ2-2	TRBD2	few	CASSLGGLAVNTGELFF
TRBV5-1	TRBJ2-7	TRBD1	.	CASSQQGQGAYEQYF
TRBV9	TRBJ2-2	.	few	CASSVVGTGELFF
TRBV7-9	TRBJ2-1	TRBD1	few	CASSLALAGGDEQFF
TRBV20-1	TRBJ2-1	TRBD2	few	CSARIGTSGYNEQFF
TRBV30	TRBJ1-2	.	.	CAYSPDGNYGYTF
TRBV7-9	TRBJ1-1	.	.	CASSREGQGLNTEAFF
TRBV2	TRBJ2-7	.	.	CASSDLHFGGTYEQYF
TRBV12-5	TRBJ1-1	TRBD1	.	CASGLGTTGVTEAFF
TRBV7-9	TRBJ2-1	TRBD1	.	CASSVGTGGSYNEQFF
TRBV6-6	TRBJ2-2	TRBD1	many	CASSFWTGYNTGELFF
TRBV12-3/TRBV12-4	TRBJ2-7	TRBD1	.	CASSYGTAEQYF
TRBV29-1	TRBJ1-4	TRBD1	once	CSVEAQGTGKLFF
TRBV6-5	TRBJ2-7	TRBD1	.	CASSDNRGPFYEQYF
TRBV7-9	TRBJ2-2	.	.	CASSLPAGELFF
TRBV27	TRBJ2-7	TRBD2	.	CASSRRTSGGLTYEQYF
TRBV15	TRBJ1-1	.	.	CATSRDKGLNTEAFF
TRBV6-5	TRBJ2-6	TRBD1	few	CASSDGQGRGVLTF
TRBV13	TRBJ2-2	.	.	CASIVRGFAGELFF
TRBV7-8	TRBJ2-1	.	.	CASSPGLDSYNEQFF
TRBV4-1	TRBJ2-5	TRBD1	few	CASSQPGQGETQYF
TRBV7-3	TRBJ1-5	TRBD1	once	CASSLVASDRVGNQPQHF
TRBV7-2	TRBJ2-3	TRBD1	few	CASSFRDSPTDTQYF
TRBV7-9	TRBJ2-1	.	few	CASSLAGIYNEQFF
TRBV6-4	TRBJ2-2	.	few	CASSDYKGTGELFF
TRBV9	TRBJ2-1	.	few	CASSVAGGHPNEQFF
TRBV4-3	TRBJ1-3	.	.	CASSQEVSEGNTIYF
TRBV12-3/TRBV12-4	TRBJ1-1	.	.	CASSSGGGEAFF
TRBV3-1	TRBJ2-1	.	.	CASSQVSGYSYNEQFF
TRBV29-1	TRBJ2-1	.	.	CSVAGTQSDGEQFF
TRBV4-1	TRBJ2-1	.	.	CASSHYSGSNEQFF
TRBV9	TRBJ1-5	.	.	CASSVDRDGQPQHF
TRBV20-1	TRBJ1-5	.	.	CSAGTVSNQPQHF
TRBV10-3	TRBJ1-2	.	.	CAISDPAANYGYTF
TRBV4-2	TRBJ2-5	.	few	CASSQGGGLRETQYF
TRBV6-2/TRBV6-3	TRBJ1-1	.	.	CASSYSGPGGTEAFF
TRBV3-1	TRBJ1-6	.	.	CASSPGRYNSPLHF
TRBV5-5	TRBJ2-1	.	few	CASSLELSYNEQFF
TRBV29-1	TRBJ2-1	.	few	CSVEDSRVEQFF
TRBV30	TRBJ1-1	.	few	CAWSVLENTEAFF
TRBV7-9	TRBJ2-7	.	.	CASSLAQGRDSYEQYF